Presented here are 18 T cell receptor beta chains from one specimen sequenced in a study of OX40 agonist ivuxolimab in advanced cancers. Clones were read by immunoSEQ multiplex PCR, and TCRdb kept only the in-frame ones, dropping some. Of 100,000 or so clones listed, about 86% are singletons. The source was CD4+ or CD8+ T cells sorted from blood, collected in a trial of the OX40 agonist ivuxolimab. These receptor sequences come from an adult with an advanced solid tumor such as melanoma, head and neck, liver or kidney cancer.

J is TRBJ1-2 and V is TRBV6-6; possible D gene TRBD1, 6 bases. Germline CDR1 reads MNHNY; CDR2 reads SVGAGI (reference sequence). V lost 0 bases, J lost 11 bases, and 13 bases lay in between. The CDR3 runs to 13 residues. In nucleotides, the CDR3 is TGTGCCAGCAGTTACTCGAGGACAGTCAAGTACACCTTC. Translating gives CASSYSRTVKYTF.

This rearrangement joins TRBV19 to TRBJ1-5, with no clear D. The CDR3 loop spans 16 amino acids. The germline V gene has CDR1 LNHDA and CDR2 SQIVND (reference sequence). V was clipped by 6 bases and J by 7 bases, with 22 bases between them. CDR3 loop: CASSSYGPGGDQPQHF. CDR3 DNA sequence: TGTGCCAGTAGCTCCTATGGACCGGGAGGAGACCAGCCCCAGCATTTT. Variable domain in full (rest from reference TRBV19 and TRBJ1-5): DGGITQSPKYLFRKEGQNVTLSCEQNLNHDAMYWYRQDPGQGLRLIYYSQIVNDFQKGDIAEGYSVSREKKESFPLTVTSAQKNPTAFYLCASSSYGPGGDQPQHFGDGTRLSIL.

The chain uses TRBV19 and TRBJ2-2; tentatively, D is TRBD2 (5 bases). The CDR3 is made up of 12 amino acids. The V end lost 10 bases, the J end lost 1 base, and 7 bases lay between the germline ends. Germline V gene sequence: CDR1 LNHDA, CDR2 SQIVND (reference sequence). The CDR3 sequence: CATSQNTGELFF. The CDR3 nucleotides are TGTGCCACTAGCCAGAACACCGGGGAGCTGTTTTTT.

This clone came up a few times. The genes are TRBV6-6 and TRBJ1-1; no clear D gene. V lost 11 bases and J 2 bases, leaving 6 bases between the germline ends. The CDR3 is made up of 10 amino acids. Germline CDR1 reads MNHNY; CDR2 reads SVGAGI (reference sequence). The chain's CDR3 is CAAGNTEAFF. CDR3 coding DNA: TGTGCCGCGGGAAACACTGAAGCTTTCTTT.

The rearrangement links TRBV4-3 to TRBJ2-7; TRBD1 agrees at 10 bases. V shed 0 bases and J 6 bases; nucleotides not matched to a gene: 8. Germline V gives CDR1 LGHNA, CDR2 YSLEER. This CDR3 has 16 amino acids. The CDR3 DNA is TGCGCCAGCAGCCAAGATTCGACAGGGGGCCGTGGCGAGCAGTACTTC. Translated, it gives CASSQDSTGGRGEQYF.

This clone was detected a few times. The chain uses TRBV5-4 and TRBJ1-5; possible D gene TRBD1, 6 bases. Germline V lookup: CDR1 SGHNT, CDR2 YYREEE (reference sequence). The V end lost 4 bases, the J end lost 5 bases, and 10 bases lay between the germline ends. The CDR3 is 13 residues long. CDR3 DNA sequence: TGTGCCAGCAGCCGCGGGGGCGATCAGCCCCAGCATTTT. Translating it yields CASSRGGDQPQHF.

This chain links TRBV18 with TRBJ2-7, with D perhaps assigned TRBD1 or TRBD2 (5 bases each). This CDR3 spans 14 amino acids. The germline V gene encodes CDR1 KGHSH and CDR2 LQKENI. Trimming took 4 bases from V and 4 from J, leaving 14 bases between them. The CDR3 region has the DNA TGTGCCAGCTCACGGGACGGCCCAAAGTACGAGCAGTACTTC. Translating gives CASSRDGPKYEQYF.

The chain couples TRBV13 to TRBJ2-1; 12 nucleotides align to TRBD2. This CDR3 has 20 amino acids. CDR1 is PRHDT and CDR2 is FYEKMQ in the germline V gene (reference sequence). The trim removed 5 bases at V and 6 bases at J, leaving 20 bases unmatched. DNA for the CDR3: TGTGCCAGCAGCACCCGACTAGCGGGGGCCATAAAACACACACTCAATGAGCAGTTCTTC. Its protein product is CASSTRLAGAIKHTLNEQFF.

V and J are TRBV9 and TRBJ2-3, with D perhaps matching TRBD2 (5 bases). The CDR3 runs 12 residues. The V and J ends lost 3 bases and 5 bases respectively, with 7 bases between them. Germline V lookup: CDR1 SGDLS, CDR2 YYNGEE. The CDR3 DNA sequence: TGTGCCAGCAGCGACGAGGGAGATACGCAGTATTTT. Its protein product is CASSDEGDTQYF.

The chain joins TRBV5-1 to TRBJ2-1; the match to TRBD1 covers 9 bases. The CDR3 has 16 residues. The germline V gene encodes CDR1 SGHRS and CDR2 YFSETQ. The J segment lost 5 bases and the V segment lost 4 bases, leaving 10 bases of the junction unmatched. CDR3 DNA sequence: TGCGCCAGCAGCCCAACCGGGACAGGGATCAACAATGAGCAGTTCTTC. Protein sequence: CASSPTGTGINNEQFF.

The V and J genes are TRBV5-1 and TRBJ1-2; D is possibly TRBD1 (6 bases). The CDR3 consists of 14 residues. CDR1 SGHRS and CDR2 YFSETQ come from the germline V gene. V was shortened by 0 bases and J by 4 bases, with 10 bases between the two germline ends. The CDR3 nucleotides read TGCGCCAGCAGCTTGGACCCAGGGGCCTATGGCTACACCTTC. Translating gives CASSLDPGAYGYTF.

This clone occurred once. This chain connects TRBV18 to TRBJ2-5; maybe TRBD2 (6 bases). V lost 1 base, J lost 1 base, and 13 bases lay in between. Germline-derived CDR1 and CDR2 are KGHSH and LQKENI. This CDR3 comprises 16 residues. CDR3 coding DNA: TGTGCCAGCTCACCACTTTCGGTGCGGGGCCAAGAGACCCAGTACTTC. This encodes CASSPLSVRGQETQYF.

This clone was observed at least ten times. J is TRBJ2-7 and V is TRBV5-1; TRBD2 matches 7 bases. V shed 0 bases, J shed 0 bases, and the junction held 6 bases outside the gene matches. The CDR3 runs 16 residues. In germline, CDR1 is SGHRS, CDR2 YFSETQ. For the CDR3, the DNA is TGCGCCAGCAGCTTGGGACTACTAGCGATCTCCTACGAGCAGTACTTC. Translation gives CASSLGLLAISYEQYF.

The rearrangement uses TRBV28 and TRBJ2-7; the D is unclear. The V end lost 2 bases, the J end lost 2 bases, and 10 bases lay between the germline ends. This CDR3 spans 14 amino acids. Germline values: CDR1 MDHEN, CDR2 SYDVKM. Written as DNA, the CDR3 is TGTGCCAGCAGTTTAACTGGTGGGGCCTACGAGCAGTACTTC. Protein: CASSLTGGAYEQYF.

The V and J genes are TRBV5-1 and TRBJ2-1; TRBD1 matches at 9 bases. Trimming removed 0 bases from V and 8 bases from J; junction bases left unmatched: 9. Germline V gene lookup returns CDR1 SGHRS and CDR2 YFSETQ. This CDR3 comprises 16 residues. The CDR3 loop reads CASSLARGTGFDEQFF. As DNA, the CDR3 is TGCGCCAGCAGCTTGGCCAGGGGGACAGGGTTCGATGAGCAGTTCTTC.

This clone turned up a few times. The chain joins TRBV19 to TRBJ2-7, with 7 bases aligning to TRBD1. This CDR3 comprises 13 residues. With 8 bases clipped from V and 0 bases from J, the junction kept 4 bases outside the gene matches. Looked up from germline, CDR1 is LNHDA and CDR2 is SQIVND (reference sequence). CDR3 nucleotide sequence: TGTGCCAGTGGTACAGGGGCCTCCTACGAGCAGTACTTC. Amino acid sequence: CASGTGASYEQYF.

The V call is TRBV30, the J call TRBJ1-1, with TRBD1 matching over 8 bases. CDR3 length equals 14 residues. The germline gives CDR1 GTSNPN, CDR2 SVGIG (reference sequence). J gave up 6 bases and V 1 base, and 7 bases lay outside the gene matches. CDR3 coding DNA: TGTGCCTGGAGTGCGTGGACAGGGATCCCTGAAGCTTTCTTT. Translation: CAWSAWTGIPEAFF.

The genes are TRBV11-2 and TRBJ2-5; the match to TRBD2 covers 7 bases. V lost 5 bases to trimming and J lost 2 bases; unmatched junction nucleotides: 5. The CDR3 length is 14 residues. The V gene's germline CDR1 is SGHAT and CDR2 FQNNGV. The CDR3 region is CASSRRGIQETQYF. The CDR3 DNA reads TGTGCCAGCAGCCGGCGGGGGATTCAAGAGACCCAGTACTTC.